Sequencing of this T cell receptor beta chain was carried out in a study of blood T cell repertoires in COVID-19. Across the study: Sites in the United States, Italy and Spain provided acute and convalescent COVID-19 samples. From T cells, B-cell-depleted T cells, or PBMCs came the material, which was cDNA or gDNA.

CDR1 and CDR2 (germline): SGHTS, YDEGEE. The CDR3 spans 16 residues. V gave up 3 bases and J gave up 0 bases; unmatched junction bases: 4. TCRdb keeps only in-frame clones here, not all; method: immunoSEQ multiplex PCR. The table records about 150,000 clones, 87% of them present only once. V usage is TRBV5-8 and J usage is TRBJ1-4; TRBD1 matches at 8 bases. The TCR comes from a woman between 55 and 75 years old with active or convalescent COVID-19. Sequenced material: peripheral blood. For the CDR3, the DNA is TGTGCCAGCAGCTCGGGACAGGCTGCAACTAATGAAAAACTGTTTTTT. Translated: CASSSGQAATNEKLFF.